This T cell receptor beta chain comes out of a study of cytomegalovirus exposure and HLA in healthy donors. Study findings and constraints: Later on, analysis showed that most CMV-associated TCR beta chains appeared to be HLA-restricted.

Notes on this clone: Its antigen is unknown.

The PCR was carried out with 60 Vbeta primers and 13 Jbeta primers. Only in-frame clones appear in the TCRdb table, and some are missing; sequencing was by immunoSEQ multiplex PCR. Altogether about 150,000 clones are present, around 84% being singletons, with the ten largest covering roughly 2.5%. The V and J ends lost 0 bases and 4 bases, in that order; junction bases with no gene match: 7. The CDR3 consists of 18 residues. The germline V gene encodes CDR1 SGHDT and CDR2 YYEEEE. The V and J genes are TRBV5-6 and TRBJ2-1, with TRBD2 identical over 13 bases. Sequencing was done on a sample of PBMCs. The TCR comes from a boy aged 2 to 10 in good health and CMV-seronegative. The CDR3 nucleotides read TGTGCCAGCAGCTTGGCCAGGGAACTAGCGGGGGGGTACAATGAGCAGTTCTTC. This translates into CASSLARELAGGYNEQFF.